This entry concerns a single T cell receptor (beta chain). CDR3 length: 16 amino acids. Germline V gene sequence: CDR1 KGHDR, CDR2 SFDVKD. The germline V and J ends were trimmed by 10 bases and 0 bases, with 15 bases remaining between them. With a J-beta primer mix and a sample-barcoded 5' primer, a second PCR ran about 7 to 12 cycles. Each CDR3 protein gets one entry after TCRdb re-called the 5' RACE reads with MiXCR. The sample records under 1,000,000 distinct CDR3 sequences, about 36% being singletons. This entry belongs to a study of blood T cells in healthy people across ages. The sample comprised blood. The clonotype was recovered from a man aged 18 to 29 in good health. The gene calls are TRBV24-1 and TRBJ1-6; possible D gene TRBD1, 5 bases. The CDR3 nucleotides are TGTGCCACGCCGGGACTCCGCTACTCCTATAATTCACCCCTCCACTTT. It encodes CATPGLRYSYNSPLHF.